The 20 T cell receptor beta chains listed next were all sequenced from one sample in a study of blood T cell repertoires in COVID-19. Profiling relied on immunoSEQ multiplex PCR, and the TCRdb table lists in-frame clones only, not all of them. Of around 230,000 clones listed, over 80% are singletons. Sequenced material: peripheral blood. The receptors shown here come from a woman aged 70-85 years with active or convalescent COVID-19.

The chain employs TRBV5-1 and TRBJ2-7, with D maybe TRBD1 (6 bases). The length of the CDR3 is 14 residues. V lost 0 bases and J 2 bases, leaving 9 bases between the germline ends. CDR1 is SGHRS and CDR2 is YFSETQ in the germline V gene. The CDR3 spells CASSLARGAYEQYF. CDR3 bases: TGCGCCAGCAGCTTGGCCAGGGGTGCCTACGAGCAGTACTTC. Using reference TRBV5-1 and TRBJ2-7 for the parts outside the CDR3, the full variable domain is KAGVTQTPRYLIKTRGQQVTLSCSPISGHRSVSWYQQTPGQGLQFLFEYFSETQRNKGNFPGRFSGRQFSNSRSEMNVSTLELGDSALYLCASSLARGAYEQYFGPGTRLTVT.

The chain carries TRBV18 and TRBJ2-7, with 13 bases that match TRBD2. CDR1 KGHSH and CDR2 LQKENI come from the germline V gene. The CDR3 spans 15 residues. After removal of 2 bases from V and 6 bases from J, the junction contained 4 bases not matched to a gene. The CDR3 spells CASSPGLAGELEQYF. The DNA for the CDR3 is TGTGCCAGCTCACCAGGACTAGCGGGAGAACTCGAGCAGTACTTC.

Of note for this clone: The junction shows a germline mismatch at one end, possibly a read error. J is TRBJ1-1 and V is TRBV11-2, with D perhaps TRBD1 (5 bases). Germline V gene lookup returns CDR1 SGHAT and CDR2 FQNNGV. The CDR3 is made up of 17 amino acids. This chain's CDR3 is CASSLDLPASSEGEAVF. In DNA form, the CDR3 reads TGTGCCAGCAGCTTAGATCTGCCGGCCTCCTCTGAAGGGGAAGCTGTCTTT. Looking up the rest from reference TRBV11-2 and TRBJ1-1 gives the full variable domain: EAGVAQSPRYKIIEKRQSVAFWCNPISGHATLYWYQQILGQGPKLLIQFQNNGVVDDSQLPKDRFSAERLKGVDSTLKIQPAKLEDSAVYLCASSLDLPASSEGEAVFGQGTRLTVV.

The chain has TRBV9 and TRBJ1-1; 12 positions match TRBD1. The V and J ends lost 3 bases and 5 bases, in that order; junction bases with no gene match: 8. The germline V gene encodes CDR1 SGDLS and CDR2 YYNGEE. This CDR3 has 16 residues. The CDR3 loop is CASSDGTGGWNTEAFF. The CDR3, as DNA: TGTGCCAGCAGCGACGGGACAGGGGGCTGGAATACTGAAGCTTTCTTT.

This clone was counted only a few times. The rearrangement uses TRBV6-1 and TRBJ2-1; possible D gene TRBD1, 6 bases. V lost 1 base to trimming and J lost 2 bases, with 9 bases between them. The CDR3 consists of 15 residues. The V gene's germline CDR1 is MNHNS and CDR2 SASEGT. Here the CDR3 reads CASSEGAGAYNEQFF. In nucleotides, the CDR3 is TGTGCCAGCAGTGAAGGGGCAGGGGCCTACAATGAGCAGTTCTTC.

The rearrangement joins TRBV2 to TRBJ1-6; 8 bases line up with TRBD1. This CDR3 has 15 residues. Germline V gene sequence: CDR1 SNHLY, CDR2 FYNNEI. V lost 5 bases and J lost 7; bases outside the gene matches: 7. CDR3 residues: CASSPQGAGNSPLHF. In nucleotides, the CDR3 is TGTGCCAGCAGTCCCCAGGGGGCCGGCAATTCACCCCTCCACTTT.

The chain employs TRBV18 and TRBJ1-5, with a possible D match to TRBD1 (5 bases). Germline values: CDR1 KGHSH, CDR2 LQKENI. Trimming pared 2 bases from V and 4 bases from J, leaving 12 bases between. The CDR3 length is 15 residues. The CDR3 region is CASSPGAGANQPQHF. The CDR3, as DNA: TGTGCCAGCTCACCAGGGGCTGGCGCAAATCAGCCCCAGCATTTT. The variable domain in full, completed from reference TRBV18 and TRBJ1-5, reads NAGVMQNPRHLVRRRGQEARLRCSPMKGHSHVYWYRQLPEEGLKFMVYLQKENIIDESGMPKERFSAEFPKEGPSILRIQQVVRGDSAAYFCASSPGAGANQPQHFGDGTRLSIL.

The chain links TRBV10-3 to TRBJ2-7, with a tentative D call TRBD2 (5 bases). V dropped 4 bases and J dropped 2 bases, with 9 bases sitting between them. The CDR3 is 13 residues long. Germline lookup yields CDR1 ENHRY and CDR2 SYGVKD. CDR3 amino acids: CAISVGRTYEQYF. The CDR3 nucleotides are TGTGCCATCAGTGTGGGGAGAACCTACGAGCAGTACTTC.

The CDR3 region is CASSSGQHYNSPLHF. The CDR3 DNA follows: TGTGCCAGCAGCAGCGGACAGCACTATAATTCACCCCTCCACTTT. V and J are TRBV5-4 and TRBJ1-6, with D perhaps TRBD1 (6 bases). Trimming removed 4 bases from V and 3 bases from J, with 11 bases in between. Germline lookup yields CDR1 SGHNT and CDR2 YYREEE (reference sequence). The CDR3 consists of 15 residues.

This chain joins TRBV7-2 and TRBJ2-3; the D is unclear. The CDR3 length is 11 residues. Germline values: CDR1 SGHTA, CDR2 FQGNSA. Trimming removed 7 bases at V and 0 bases at J, with 2 bases between. CDR3 region: CASTSTDTQYF. CDR3 nucleotides: TGTGCCAGCACTAGCACAGATACGCAGTATTTT.

V is TRBV14 and J is TRBJ2-1, with 10 bases fitting TRBD2. CDR3 length: 18 residues. Per germline, CDR1 SGHDN and CDR2 FVKESK. V was pared by 0 bases and J by 2 bases, with 7 bases of the junction left unmatched. The CDR3 DNA reads TGTGCCAGCAGCCAAGATCGGCTAGCGGGGGTCGCCTACAATGAGCAGTTCTTC. It is translated as CASSQDRLAGVAYNEQFF.

The genes are TRBV7-3 and TRBJ2-3; D is ambiguous. The length of the CDR3 is 14 residues. Looked up from germline, CDR1 is SGHTA and CDR2 is FQGTGA. The V and J ends lost 5 bases and 2 bases respectively, with 11 bases between them. The CDR3: CASSQSGLTDTQYF. CDR3 in DNA: TGTGCCAGCAGCCAAAGTGGGCTCACAGATACGCAGTATTTT.

The V gene is TRBV4-2, the J gene TRBJ2-1; D unresolved. This CDR3 has 13 amino acids. Trimming left V 0 bases short and J 8 bases short, with 8 bases between. CDR1 and CDR2 (germline): LGHNA, YNFKEQ. CDR3 region: CASSQERLDEQFF. The CDR3 DNA follows: TGTGCCAGCAGCCAAGAACGTCTAGATGAGCAGTTCTTC.

The J gene is TRBJ2-2, the V gene TRBV6-5; unclear D gene. The germline V gene encodes CDR1 MNHEY and CDR2 SVGAGI. The CDR3 loop spans 15 amino acids. Deletions cut 0 bases from V and 0 bases from J, with 5 bases between. CDR3 in DNA: TGTGCCAGCAGTTACTCGCAGGCGAACACCGGGGAGCTGTTTTTT. The encoded protein is CASSYSQANTGELFF.

V gene TRBV7-6 combines with J gene TRBJ1-2; TRBD1 agrees at 8 bases. The CDR3 covers 17 residues. J gave up 2 bases and V 3 bases, and 11 bases lay outside the gene matches. Germline CDR1 and CDR2: SGHVS and FNYEAQ. CDR3 DNA sequence: TGTGCCAGCAGCTTGACAGGGGAGTGGCCGACGAACTATGGCTACACCTTC. It is translated as CASSLTGEWPTNYGYTF.

This sequence joins TRBV7-9 and TRBJ2-1, with D perhaps TRBD1 (6 bases). The V and J ends lost 5 bases and 5 bases respectively, with 22 bases between them. CDR3 size: 17 residues. Germline loops: CDR1 SEHNR, CDR2 FQNEAQ (reference sequence). The CDR3 protein is CASSPVGGRRPNNEQFF. The CDR3 DNA is TGTGCCAGCAGCCCCGTAGGGGGAAGACGGCCAAACAATGAGCAGTTCTTC.

The chain carries TRBV5-1 and TRBJ2-7; no definite D call. The V end was cut by 4 bases, the J end by 3 bases, with 11 bases between. The CDR3 has 13 amino acids. Germline V gene sequence: CDR1 SGHRS, CDR2 YFSETQ. Written as DNA, the CDR3 is TGCGCCAGCAGCAGCCAATCGGGCTACGAGCAGTACTTC. This translates into CASSSQSGYEQYF.

This rearrangement joins TRBV12-3 or TRBV12-4 to TRBJ1-2; D possibly corresponds to TRBD1 (5 bases). Trimming shortened V by 3 bases and J by 7 bases, and 12 bases separated the two germline ends. The CDR3 length is 13 residues. The CDR3 DNA is TGTGCCAGCAGTTTCGGGGGAGTGGGTGGCTACACCTTC. This sequence encodes CASSFGGVGGYTF.

The J gene is TRBJ2-2, the V gene TRBV27, with 10 bases fitting TRBD2. The ends lost 6 bases at V and 12 bases at J; junction bases unmatched: 4. Germline values: CDR1 MNHEY, CDR2 SMNVEV (reference sequence). The CDR3 consists of 12 residues. CDR3 amino acids: CASREREGKLFF. CDR3 in DNA: TGTGCCAGCAGGGAGCGGGAGGGGAAGCTGTTTTTT.

This chain uses TRBV5-8 with TRBJ2-7; 7 nucleotides align to TRBD1. This CDR3 comprises 15 residues. Germline V lookup: CDR1 SGHTS, CDR2 YDEGEE. Trimming at V came to 3 bases and at J to 2 bases, leaving 8 bases not matched to a gene. The DNA of the CDR3 is TGTGCCAGCAGCTCCAACAGGGGCCGGACCTACGAGCAGTACTTC. Residues: CASSSNRGRTYEQYF. The entire variable domain, with the rest obtained from reference TRBV5-8 and TRBJ2-7, is as follows: EAGVTQSPTHLIKTRGQQATLRCSPISGHTSVYWYQQALGLGLQFLLWYDEGEERNRGNFPPRFSGRQFPNYSSELNVNALELEDSALYLCASSSNRGRTYEQYFGPGTRLTVT.